This T cell receptor beta chain came from a study of OX40 agonist ivuxolimab in advanced cancers. CDR1 is SGHTA, CDR2 FQGTGA, per germline. The CDR3 consists of 14 residues. The trim removed 5 bases at V and 3 bases at J, leaving 6 bases unmatched. TCRdb's table, derived via immunoSEQ multiplex PCR, lists solely in-frame clones and lacks some. The repertoire holds around 150,000 clones, with approximately 90% as singletons. The TCR was taken from an adult with an advanced solid tumor such as melanoma, head and neck, liver or kidney cancer. The source was CD4+ or CD8+ T cells sorted from blood, collected in a trial of the OX40 agonist ivuxolimab. V gene TRBV7-3 combines with J gene TRBJ1-1; 7 bases are shared with TRBD1. CDR3: CASSPTGVDTEAFF. DNA of the CDR3: TGTGCCAGCAGCCCCACAGGGGTTGACACTGAAGCTTTCTTT.